This T cell receptor beta chain was observed in a study of T-cell reconstitution after alpha-beta-depleted transplantation in children. Molecular barcoding with unique molecular identifiers was used for the TCRbeta library. In TCRdb, the PCR reads were re-called with MiXCR into one record per CDR3 protein. The data show hundreds of thousands of distinct CDR3 sequences, around 13% seen once. J lost 0 bases, V lost 0 bases, and 7 bases had no gene match. Germline assignment: CDR1 LGHNA and CDR2 YSLEER. The CDR3 consists of 17 residues. In its sample, this clonotype was seen many times. The starting material was PBMCs from the stem cell graft donor, obtained from the stem cell graft. This receptor was taken from a human donor who donated a stem cell graft to a child with combined immunodeficiency. The rearrangement links TRBV4-3 to TRBJ2-7; 8 nucleotides align to TRBD1. As DNA, the CDR3 is TGCGCCAGCAGCCAAGATTACCCAGGGGGCACCTCCTACGAGCAGTACTTC. Amino acid sequence: CASSQDYPGGTSYEQYF.